The 8 T cell receptor beta chains below all came from one sample that was sequenced in a study of T-cell memory formation after mild COVID-19. TCRdb called the 5' RACE reads again in MiXCR, with one record for every CDR3 protein. The sample includes hundreds of thousands of distinct CDR3 sequences, 25% of them seen just once. Sequencing was done on a sample of PBMCs or a T cell subset sorted from them (not recorded which). The receptors derive from an adult woman who had mild COVID-19 (a few samples of this study predate the infection). Cell type and time point are not known.

The chain employs TRBV7-9 and TRBJ2-5; 12 bases agree with TRBD2. Germline V lookup: CDR1 SEHNR, CDR2 FQNEAQ (reference sequence). CDR3 length: 14 residues. Losses at the gene ends were 5 bases for V and 9 bases for J; bases not matched to a gene: 7. The DNA of the CDR3 is TGTGCCAGCAGCCCGACTAGCGGGAGAATGTCCCAGTACTTC. Amino acids: CASSPTSGRMSQYF.

The chain uses TRBV14 and TRBJ2-3, with TRBD2 matching over 11 bases. The CDR3 runs to 16 residues. Germline values: CDR1 SGHDN, CDR2 FVKESK. The V and J ends lost 3 bases and 5 bases, in that order; junction bases with no gene match: 7. CDR3 bases: TGTGCCAGCAGCCATCTGACTAGCGGGGTCCGAGATACGCAGTATTTT. Its protein is CASSHLTSGVRDTQYF.

This clonotype showed up just a few times. The V gene is TRBV30, the J gene TRBJ2-5, with D unresolved. The CDR3 has 13 residues. V dropped 1 base and J dropped 1 base, with 7 bases sitting between them. Germline lookup yields CDR1 GTSNPN and CDR2 SVGIG (reference sequence). CDR3 sequence (DNA): TGTGCCTGGAGTGGAGGCGTCCAAGAGACCCAGTACTTC. Its translation is CAWSGGVQETQYF.

This clonotype was counted many times. The chain carries TRBV29-1 and TRBJ2-6; D gene ambiguous. CDR3 length: 15 residues. Trimming pared 4 bases from V and 0 bases from J, leaving 10 bases between. Germline V gene sequence: CDR1 SQVTM, CDR2 ANQGSEA. CDR3 sequence: CSVVGIVSGANVLTF. The CDR3 nucleotides read TGCAGCGTTGTGGGGATCGTCTCTGGGGCCAACGTCCTGACTTTC.

Only a few counts were recorded for this clonotype. CDR3 sequence reads: CASSFSRTSVPYEQFF. The CDR3 DNA is TGTGCCAGCAGCTTCTCCAGGACTAGCGTTCCTTATGAGCAGTTCTTC. The chain carries TRBV5-8 and TRBJ2-1; 9 bases are shared with TRBD2. Trimming cost V 2 bases and J 8 bases; bases outside gene matches: 11. The germline CDR1 and CDR2 sequences are SGHTS and YDEGEE. The CDR3 contains 16 residues.

This clonotype was observed a handful of times. The V and J genes are TRBV6-1 and TRBJ1-5, with a tentative D call TRBD1 (5 bases). The CDR3 is made up of 14 amino acids. The germline V and J ends were trimmed by 4 bases and 0 bases, with 7 bases remaining between them. Germline-derived CDR1 and CDR2 are MNHNS and SASEGT. The CDR3 sequence: CASSVRVSNQPQHF. In nucleotides, the CDR3 is TGTGCCAGCAGTGTCAGGGTTAGCAATCAGCCCCAGCATTTT.

The chain couples TRBV12-3 or TRBV12-4 to TRBJ1-1, with TRBD1 identical over 9 bases. The CDR3 runs to 15 residues. Trimming cost V 6 bases and J 5 bases; bases outside gene matches: 10. CDR3 coding DNA: TGTGCCAGCAGCCGTCCGGGACAGGGTTTTACTGAAGCTTTCTTT. Its translation is CASSRPGQGFTEAFF.

The rearrangement links TRBV10-3 to TRBJ1-5; unclear D gene. This CDR3 has 15 amino acids. Per the germline V gene, CDR1 is ENHRY and CDR2 is SYGVKD. V lost 3 bases and J 1 base, leaving 10 bases between the germline ends. DNA for the CDR3: TGTGCCATCAGTGAACAGAGTCTGAGCAATCAGCCCCAGCATTTT. Protein: CAISEQSLSNQPQHF.